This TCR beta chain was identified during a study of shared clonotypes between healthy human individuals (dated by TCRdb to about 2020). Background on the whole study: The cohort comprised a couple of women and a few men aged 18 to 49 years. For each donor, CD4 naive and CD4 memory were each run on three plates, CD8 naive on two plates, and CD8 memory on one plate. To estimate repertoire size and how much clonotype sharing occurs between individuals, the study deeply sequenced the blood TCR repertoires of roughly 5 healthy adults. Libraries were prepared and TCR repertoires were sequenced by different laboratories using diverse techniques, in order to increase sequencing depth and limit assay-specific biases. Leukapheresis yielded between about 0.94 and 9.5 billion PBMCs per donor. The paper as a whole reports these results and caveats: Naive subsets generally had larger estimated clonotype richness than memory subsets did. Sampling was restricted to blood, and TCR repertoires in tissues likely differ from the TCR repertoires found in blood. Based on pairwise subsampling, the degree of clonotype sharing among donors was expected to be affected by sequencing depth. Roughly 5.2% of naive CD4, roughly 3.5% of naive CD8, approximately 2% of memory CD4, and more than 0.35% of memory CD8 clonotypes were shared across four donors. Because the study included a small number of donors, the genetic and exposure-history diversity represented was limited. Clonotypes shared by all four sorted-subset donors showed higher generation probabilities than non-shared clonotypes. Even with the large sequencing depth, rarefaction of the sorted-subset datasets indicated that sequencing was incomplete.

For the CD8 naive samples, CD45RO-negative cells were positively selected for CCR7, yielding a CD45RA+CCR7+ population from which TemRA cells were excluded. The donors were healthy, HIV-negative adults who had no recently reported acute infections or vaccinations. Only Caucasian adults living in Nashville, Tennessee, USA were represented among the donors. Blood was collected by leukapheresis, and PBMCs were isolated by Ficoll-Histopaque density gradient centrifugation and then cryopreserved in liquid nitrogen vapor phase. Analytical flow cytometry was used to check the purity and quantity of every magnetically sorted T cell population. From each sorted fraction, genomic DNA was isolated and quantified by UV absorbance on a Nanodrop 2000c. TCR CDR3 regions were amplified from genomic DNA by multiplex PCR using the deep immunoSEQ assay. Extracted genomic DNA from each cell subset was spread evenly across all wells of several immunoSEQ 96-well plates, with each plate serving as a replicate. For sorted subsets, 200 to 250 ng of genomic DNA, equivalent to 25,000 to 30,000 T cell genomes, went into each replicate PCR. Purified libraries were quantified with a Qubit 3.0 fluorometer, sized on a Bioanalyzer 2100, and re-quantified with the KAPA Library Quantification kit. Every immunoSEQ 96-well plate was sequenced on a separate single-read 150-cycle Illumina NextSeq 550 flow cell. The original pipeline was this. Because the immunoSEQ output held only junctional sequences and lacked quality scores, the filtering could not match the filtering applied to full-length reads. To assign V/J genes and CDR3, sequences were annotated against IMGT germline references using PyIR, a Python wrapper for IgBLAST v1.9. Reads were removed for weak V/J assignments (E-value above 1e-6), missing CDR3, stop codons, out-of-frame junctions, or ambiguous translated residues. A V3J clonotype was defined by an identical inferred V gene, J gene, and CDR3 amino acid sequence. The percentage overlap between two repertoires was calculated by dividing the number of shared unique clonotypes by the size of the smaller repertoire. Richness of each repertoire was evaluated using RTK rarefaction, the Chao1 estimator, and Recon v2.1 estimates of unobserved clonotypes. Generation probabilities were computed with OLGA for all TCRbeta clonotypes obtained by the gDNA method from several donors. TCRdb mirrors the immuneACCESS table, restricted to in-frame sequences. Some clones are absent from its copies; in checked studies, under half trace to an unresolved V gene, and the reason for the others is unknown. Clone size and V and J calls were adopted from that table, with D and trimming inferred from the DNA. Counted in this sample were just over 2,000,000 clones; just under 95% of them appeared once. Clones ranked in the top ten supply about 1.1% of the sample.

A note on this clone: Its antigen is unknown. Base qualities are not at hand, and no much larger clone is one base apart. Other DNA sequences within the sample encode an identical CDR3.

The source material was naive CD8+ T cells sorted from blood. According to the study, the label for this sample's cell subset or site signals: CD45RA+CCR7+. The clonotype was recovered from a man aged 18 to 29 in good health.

The DNA sequence is TGTGCCAGCAGCGGATCCGGGGGGTCCTACAATGAGCAGTTCTTC. This yields the protein CASSGSGGSYNEQFF. This chain is built from TRBV9 and TRBJ2-1, and 7 junction bases match TRBD2. The junction shows trimming of 3 bases on V and 1 base on J, and the gene matches do not reach 4 bases of it. There are 15 amino acids in the CDR3, from cysteine to phenylalanine inclusive. Kept here is only the CDR3 DNA, which spans 45 bases and is read in frame from base 1. In the germline V gene, CDR1 corresponds to SGDLS and CDR2 to YYNGEE.